Below, 25 T cell receptor beta chains from the same sample are listed, as sequenced in a study of OX40 agonist ivuxolimab in advanced cancers. Assay: immunoSEQ multiplex PCR; the TCRdb copy retains only in-frame clones and omits some. The sample contains some 82,000 clones, 80% to 90% of which appear only once. Here the sequenced sample was CD4+ or CD8+ T cells sorted from blood, taken in a trial of the OX40 agonist ivuxolimab. These receptors were taken from an adult with an advanced solid tumor such as melanoma, head and neck, liver or kidney cancer.

V is TRBV7-8 and J is TRBJ1-1, with D possibly matching TRBD1 (5 bases). CDR3 length equals 15 residues. Germline CDR1 reads SGHVS; CDR2 reads FQNEAQ. Trimming removed 8 bases at V and 1 base at J, with 17 bases between. CDR3 residues: CASHKGASGNTEAFF. DNA for the CDR3: TGTGCCAGCCACAAAGGGGCAAGTGGGAACACTGAAGCTTTCTTT. Supplemented by reference TRBV7-8 and TRBJ1-1, the full variable domain reads GAGVSQSPRYKVAKRGQDVALRCDPISGHVSLFWYQQALGQGPEFLTYFQNEAQLDKSGLPSDRFFAERPEGSVSTLKIQRTQQEDSAVYLCASHKGASGNTEAFFGQGTRLTVV.

The chain is built from TRBV6-1 and TRBJ2-2; 12 bases align to TRBD2. With 2 bases clipped from V and 6 bases from J, the junction kept 7 bases outside the gene matches. Germline-derived CDR1 and CDR2 are MNHNS and SASEGT. CDR3 length: 17 amino acids. The CDR3 bases are TGTGCCAGCAGTGAATTCTCTAGCGGGAGGGCTTCCGGGGAGCTGTTTTTT. Residues: CASSEFSSGRASGELFF.

V and J are TRBV19 and TRBJ2-7; no definite D call. V was cut by 9 bases and J by 2 bases, with 8 bases left in between. The CDR3 contains 11 residues. Germline V CDR1 and CDR2: LNHDA, SQIVND (reference sequence). CDR3 protein: CASSSAYEQYF. The CDR3 region has the DNA TGTGCCAGCAGCAGTGCCTACGAGCAGTACTTC. The variable domain in full, with the rest retrieved from reference TRBV19 and TRBJ2-7, is DGGITQSPKYLFRKEGQNVTLSCEQNLNHDAMYWYRQDPGQGLRLIYYSQIVNDFQKGDIAEGYSVSREKKESFPLTVTSAQKNPTAFYLCASSSAYEQYFGPGTRLTVT.

This clone has only one observation. The rearrangement links TRBV23-1 to TRBJ2-1; D call uncertain. TRBV23-1 has ORF status, its function being uncertain. The V end was cut by 3 bases, the J end by 6 bases, with 15 bases between. The CDR3 extends over 15 amino acids. The CDR3 sequence is CASSHTRGRLNEQFF. The CDR3 DNA is TGCGCCAGCAGTCACACTCGTGGGCGACTCAATGAGCAGTTCTTC.

The genes are TRBV30 and TRBJ2-3; tentative D call: TRBD2 (6 bases). The germline gives CDR1 GTSNPN, CDR2 SVGIG (reference sequence). Trimming removed 2 bases at V and 2 bases at J, with 8 bases between. The CDR3 contains 13 residues. The CDR3 DNA follows: TGTGCCTGGAGTACGGGACTCACAGATACGCAGTATTTT. Protein product: CAWSTGLTDTQYF. The full variable domain, rest sourced from reference TRBV30 and TRBJ2-3, is SQTIHQWPATLVQPVGSPLSLECTVEGTSNPNLYWYRQAAGRGLQLLFYSVGIGQISSEVPQNLSASRPQDRQFILSSKKLLLSDSGFYLCAWSTGLTDTQYFGPGTRLTVL.

This chain links TRBV5-4 with TRBJ2-1; D is undetermined. The CDR3 is 15 amino acids. Germline loops: CDR1 SGHNT, CDR2 YYREEE (reference sequence). Trimming left V 0 bases short and J 0 bases short, with 7 bases between. CDR3 DNA: TGTGCCAGCAGCTTGGACGGTAGCTCCTACAATGAGCAGTTCTTC. Its translation: CASSLDGSSYNEQFF.

The rearrangement joins TRBV25-1 to TRBJ2-1; 13 nucleotides match TRBD2. The CDR3 consists of 17 residues. The germline V gene encodes CDR1 MGHDK and CDR2 SYGVNS. The junction had 7 bases not matched to a gene; V was cut back by 1 base and J by 7 bases. The CDR3 DNA reads as TGTGCCAGCAGTGAATGGACTAGCGGGGGCTTATGGAATGAGCAGTTCTTC. Translating gives CASSEWTSGGLWNEQFF.

The rearrangement links TRBV6-5 to TRBJ2-2, with a possible D match to TRBD2 (7 bases). Per the germline V gene, CDR1 is MNHEY and CDR2 is SVGAGI. The CDR3 has 14 amino acids. V was pared by 10 bases and J by 6 bases, with 18 bases between. In DNA, the CDR3 is TGTGCCACCTTGGGGGAGGGGGAGGCCGGGGAGCTGTTTTTT. This translates into CATLGEGEAGELFF.

The chain uses TRBV6-1 and TRBJ2-3, with D perhaps TRBD2 (5 bases). This CDR3 contains 12 residues. CDR1 and CDR2 from the germline V gene are MNHNS and SASEGT. Deletions cut 6 bases from V and 7 bases from J, with 11 bases between. The CDR3 protein is CASRTTGNTQYF. In DNA, the CDR3 is TGTGCCAGCAGGACGACGGGGAATACGCAGTATTTT.

The V and J genes are TRBV15 and TRBJ2-3, with a weak D call TRBD2 (7 bases). The ends were cut back, 6 bases at V and 3 bases at J, with 10 bases in the middle. The CDR3 is made up of 13 amino acids. CDR1 is LNHNV, CDR2 YYDKDF, per germline (reference sequence). CDR3 loop: CATSRGGTDTQYF. The DNA for the CDR3 is TGTGCCACCAGTAGGGGGGGAACAGATACGCAGTATTTT.

V usage is TRBV19 and J usage is TRBJ2-7, with D unclear. This CDR3 has 15 amino acids. Trimming left V 2 bases short and J 3 bases short, with 14 bases between. In germline, CDR1 is LNHDA, CDR2 SQIVND (reference sequence). The DNA of the CDR3 is TGTGCCAGTAGTATAATGCTGGGGAACGACTACGAGCAGTACTTC. Its translation is CASSIMLGNDYEQYF.

Comment on this clone: Mismatch with germline at one junction end may stem from a read error. The gene calls are TRBV5-1 and TRBJ2-3; 7 bases are a match to TRBD2. This CDR3 contains 15 residues. Looked up from germline, CDR1 is SGHRS and CDR2 is YFSETQ. The chain's CDR3 is CASSLIAGVGDTRYF. DNA of the CDR3: TGCGCCAGCAGCTTGATCGCGGGAGTGGGAGATACGCGGTATTTT.

The genes are TRBV7-2 and TRBJ2-1, with 11 positions matching TRBD1. V trimming: 4 bases; J trimming: 1 base; junction bases outside the gene matches: 3. The germline V gene encodes CDR1 SGHTA and CDR2 FQGNSA. CDR3 length: 16 residues. The CDR3 nucleotides are TGTGCCAGCAGCTGGACAGGGGGCACTTCCTACAATGAGCAGTTCTTC. Amino acid sequence: CASSWTGGTSYNEQFF.

This clone was seen just once. The chain is built from TRBV6-1 and TRBJ2-7; D is possibly TRBD2 (6 bases). Trimming took 9 bases from V and 3 from J, leaving 21 bases between them. Germline-derived CDR1 and CDR2 are MNHNS and SASEGT. The CDR3 has 15 residues. CDR3 nucleotide sequence: TGTGCCAGGGGATTGATGGAGAGACTAGTCTACGAGCAGTACTTC. It is translated as CARGLMERLVYEQYF.

A word on this clone: A junction boundary mismatches the germline segment, possibly from a read error. The chain couples TRBV29-1 to TRBJ2-1; possibly TRBD1 for D (6 bases). The CDR3 loop spans 17 amino acids. Per the germline V gene, CDR1 is SQVTM and CDR2 is ANQGSEA. The CDR3 bases are TGCAGCGTCGAAGACCCCTATACAGGGCGCTCCTACAATGAGCAGTTCTTC. Translated: CSVEDPYTGRSYNEQFF.

V and J are TRBV7-9 and TRBJ2-7; 9 bases align to TRBD2. Germline V gives CDR1 SEHNR, CDR2 FQNEAQ (reference sequence). CDR3 length: 15 residues. Losses at the gene ends were 4 bases for V and 2 bases for J; bases not matched to a gene: 6. The CDR3 is CASSSLAGDTYEQYF. The DNA for the CDR3 is TGTGCCAGCAGCTCACTAGCGGGTGACACCTACGAGCAGTACTTC.

The chain carries TRBV7-2 and TRBJ2-7, with D tentatively TRBD1 or TRBD2 (5 bases each). This CDR3 spans 14 amino acids. Germline V gene sequence: CDR1 SGHTA, CDR2 FQGNSA. Trimming removed 3 bases from V and 3 bases from J, with 12 bases in between. The CDR3 is CASSFPGTHYEQYF. CDR3 DNA: TGTGCCAGCAGCTTCCCCGGGACCCACTACGAGCAGTACTTC.

The chain has TRBV29-1 and TRBJ2-5; 10 nucleotides align to TRBD1. Matching the DNA end better, TRBJ2-7 makes the J call doubtful. The germline gives CDR1 SQVTM, CDR2 ANQGSEA. The CDR3 covers 14 residues. CDR3 sequence (DNA): TGCAGCGTACTTCGACAGGGGGCCCCCTACGAGCAGTACTTC. This translates into CSVLRQGAPYEQYF.

This clone came up once. The chain joins TRBV5-6 to TRBJ2-1; 7 nucleotides match TRBD2. Germline V gene data show CDR1 as SGHDT and CDR2 as YYEEEE. This CDR3 has 13 residues. With V trimmed by 2 bases and J by 9 bases, 5 bases remained unmatched. As DNA, the CDR3 is TGTGCCAGCAGCTTCGCGGGAGAGGGTGAGCAGTTCTTC. Protein: CASSFAGEGEQFF.

The CDR3 sequence: CASSPSGSSGRGPYEQYF. CDR3 nucleotide sequence: TGTGCCAGCAGCCCGAGCGGGTCTAGCGGGAGAGGACCCTACGAGCAGTACTTC. The chain uses TRBV7-2 and TRBJ2-7; TRBD2 aligns across 10 bases. The CDR3 loop spans 18 amino acids. J was trimmed by 2 bases and V by 5 bases; bases with no gene match: 15. In germline, CDR1 is SGHTA, CDR2 FQGNSA.

The V and J genes are TRBV7-9 and TRBJ2-7; TRBD1 might be the D (5 bases). The CDR3 runs 13 residues. The germline V gene encodes CDR1 SEHNR and CDR2 FQNEAQ (reference sequence). V dropped 2 bases and J dropped 4 bases, with 9 bases sitting between them. CDR3: CASSLQGWYEQYF. DNA of the CDR3: TGTGCCAGCAGCTTACAGGGTTGGTACGAGCAGTACTTC.

The chain combines TRBV9 with TRBJ2-2; 7 bases map to TRBD1. CDR3 length: 13 amino acids. CDR1 and CDR2 (germline): SGDLS, YYNGEE. V lost 4 bases to trimming and J lost 5 bases; unmatched junction nucleotides: 2. CDR3 amino acids: CASSPQGTGELFF. In DNA, the CDR3 is TGTGCCAGCAGCCCACAGGGGACCGGGGAGCTGTTTTTT.

This chain uses TRBV6-6 with TRBJ1-2; no reliable D call. The germline CDR1 and CDR2 sequences are MNHNY and SVGAGI (reference sequence). This CDR3 has 14 residues. Trimming left V 4 bases short and J 0 bases short, with 9 bases between. The CDR3 here is CASSLEVSNYGYTF. In DNA form, the CDR3 reads TGTGCCAGCAGTTTGGAGGTATCTAACTATGGCTACACCTTC.

The count of this clone is one. The CDR3 DNA sequence: TGTGCCAGCAGCTTAGCCGGGACAGGCTTGAACACTGAAGCTTTCTTT. It specifies CASSLAGTGLNTEAFF. V usage is TRBV7-2 and J usage is TRBJ1-1; 8 bases agree with TRBD1. Germline CDR1 SGHTA, CDR2 FQGNSA. V lost 0 bases and J lost 0; bases outside the gene matches: 3. This CDR3 spans 16 amino acids.

The V call is TRBV5-1, the J call TRBJ1-2, with D unresolved. The germline gives CDR1 SGHRS, CDR2 YFSETQ. V was pared by 0 bases and J by 7 bases, with 7 bases between. The CDR3 extends over 12 amino acids. In DNA form, the CDR3 reads TGCGCCAGCAGCTTGGGAGGCGGTGGCTACACCTTC. Translated, it gives CASSLGGGGYTF.